This TCR beta chain was captured by sequencing in a study of shared T cell receptors in the human thymus (dated by TCRdb to the early 2020s). Turning to the overall study: The study examined how the human thymus generates shared, self-reactive T-cell receptor alpha chains.

Inclusive of the bounding cysteine and phenylalanine, the CDR3 is 18 residues long. Left in the record is the CDR3 DNA by itself, 54 bases read in frame from the first base. CDR1 and CDR2 are drawn from the germline V gene: MGHRA, YSYEKL. V loses 0 bases, J loses 2 bases, and the germline ends lie 17 bases apart. A remark on this clone: Its antigen is still unknown. Base qualities are missing; no much larger clone stands one base away.

The library was prepared using the immunoSEQ multiplex PCR assay. TCRdb carries this immuneACCESS record with in-frame sequences only. Its versions omit some clonotypes, under half of them owing to an unresolved V gene in the studies checked, with the rest unexplained. The sample table holds about 660,000 clones, of which more than 70% were seen once. In total, the top ten clones hold 0.0094% of the sample. The same specimen was also included in a second study, on human thymus T cells. Taken from the second paper: In Finland, the donors were immunologically healthy infants who were having open corrective cardiac surgery for congenital heart defects. Thymus tissue was collected as surgical resects that were removed during corrective cardiac surgery. Both the thymic and the peripheral blood repertoires appeared to show biased V and J gene segment usage. The related research reported highly overlapping thymic TCR repertoires among unrelated individuals. The study used 7 or 8 infant thymus samples plus four related peripheral blood samples to characterize TCR alpha and beta repertoires. The infant donors were roughly 7 to 244 days old, and the cohort included roughly six males and a couple of females. Thymocytes were released mechanically from tissue and stored at -70 °C as pellets of about 10-34 million cells. A QIAsymphony instrument was used to extract genomic DNA from the frozen cell pellets. Using the immunoSEQ multiplex PCR assay, the TCRB and TCRAD loci were amplified from a standardized quantity of quality-controlled genomic DNA. Amplicons spanned the V(D)J region at a length sufficient to cover the CDR3 and identify V and J genes. Amplicon sequencing was performed on an Illumina platform through the commercial immunoSEQ service. Primer bias and sequencing errors were corrected as previously described, and TCRAD and TCRB definitions were based on the IMGT database. immunoSEQ Analyzer 3.0 and VDJTools were used for repertoire analysis, which covered basic statistics, V/J segment usage, diversity estimates, rarefaction and pairwise overlap. Diversity was estimated using the Chao1, ChaoE, Efron-Thisted, Shannon and inverse Simpson indices, and was also estimated on datasets down-sampled to the size of the smallest sample. Repertoire overlap was determined by strict matching of CDR3 nucleotide sequence, V gene and J gene, and Jaccard-based multidimensional scaling clustering was applied. On average, around 780,000 unique TCRB clonotypes were obtained from thymus samples, compared with about 84,000 from blood samples.

Input material: thymocytes. The chain links TRBV4-1 with TRBJ1-3; TRBD1 is perhaps the D gene, given 5 matching bases. The receptor's source is a boy in the first two years of life with a congenital heart defect. Donor details come from another sample of the same person, matched by shared clones. The CDR3 reads as follows: CASSQDWGVTSPGNTIYF. The DNA reads TGCGCCAGCAGCCAAGATTGGGGGGTTACCTCTCCTGGAAACACCATATATTTT.